This T cell receptor (beta chain) was captured in a study of T cell repertoires in cytomegalovirus infection. Turning to the study itself: Researchers turned to recently identified HLA-C-restricted CMV epitopes as well as well-studied HLA-B-restricted ones. A matching HLA type, together with CMV infection, was signaled by public TCR beta signatures. Regarding the study as a whole: Summed frequency of public TCR beta families distinguished CMV carriers with the relevant HLA.

CDR3 length: 15 amino acids. The V end lost 0 bases, the J end lost 2 bases, and 11 bases lay between the germline ends. The V gene's germline CDR1 is SGHVS and CDR2 FQNEAQ. The sample holds many counts of this clonotype. What it binds is unknown. TCRdb reprocessed the reads with MiXCR, giving one entry per CDR3 protein. The sample gives roughly 500,000 distinct CDR3 sequences, roughly a third of which show up once; about a sixth is in the top ten. This rearrangement joins TRBV7-8 to TRBJ2-7; TRBD1 is a possible D gene (6 bases). The clonotype originates from a human donor in good health (CMV status not recorded). Some clones in this sample may be carry-over from other donors' samples. The sequencing here drew on cultured PBMCs, taken from culture after CMV antigen stimulation. The CDR3 DNA sequence: TGTGCCAGCAGCTTAGCCTCCAGGGGTACCTACGAGCAGTACGTC. This sequence encodes CASSLASRGTYEQYV.